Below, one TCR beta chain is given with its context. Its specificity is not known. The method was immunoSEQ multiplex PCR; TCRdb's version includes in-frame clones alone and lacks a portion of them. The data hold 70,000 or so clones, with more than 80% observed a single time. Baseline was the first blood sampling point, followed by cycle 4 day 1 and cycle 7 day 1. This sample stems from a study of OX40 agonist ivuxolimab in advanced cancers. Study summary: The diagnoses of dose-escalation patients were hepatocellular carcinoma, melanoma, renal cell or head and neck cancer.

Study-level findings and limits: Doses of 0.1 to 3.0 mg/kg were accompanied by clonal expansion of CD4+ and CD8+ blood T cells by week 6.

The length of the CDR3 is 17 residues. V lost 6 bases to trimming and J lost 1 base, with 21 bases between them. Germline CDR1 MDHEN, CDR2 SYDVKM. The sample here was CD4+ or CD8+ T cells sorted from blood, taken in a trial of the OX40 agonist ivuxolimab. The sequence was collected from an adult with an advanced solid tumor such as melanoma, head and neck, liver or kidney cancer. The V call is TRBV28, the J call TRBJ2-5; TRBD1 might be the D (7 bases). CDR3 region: CASSSLGGGEVQETQYF. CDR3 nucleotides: TGTGCCAGCAGCTCACTTGGAGGGGGCGAGGTCCAAGAGACCCAGTACTTC.